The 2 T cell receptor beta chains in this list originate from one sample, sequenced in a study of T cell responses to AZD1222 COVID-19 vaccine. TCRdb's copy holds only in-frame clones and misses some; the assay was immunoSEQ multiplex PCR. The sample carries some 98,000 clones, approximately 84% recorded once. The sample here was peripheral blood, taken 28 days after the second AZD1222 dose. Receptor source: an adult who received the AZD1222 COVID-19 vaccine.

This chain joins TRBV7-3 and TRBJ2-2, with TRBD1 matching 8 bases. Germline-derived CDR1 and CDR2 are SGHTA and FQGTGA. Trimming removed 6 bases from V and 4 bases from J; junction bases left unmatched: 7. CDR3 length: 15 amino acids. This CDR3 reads CASSLGQASTGELFF. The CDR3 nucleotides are TGTGCCAGCAGTCTGGGACAGGCAAGCACCGGGGAGCTGTTTTTT.

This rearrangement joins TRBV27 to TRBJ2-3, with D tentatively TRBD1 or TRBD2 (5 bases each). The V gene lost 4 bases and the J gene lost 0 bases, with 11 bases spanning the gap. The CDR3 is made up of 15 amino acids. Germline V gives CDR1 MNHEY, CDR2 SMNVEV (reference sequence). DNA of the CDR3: TGTGCCAGCAGTTGGGACGGGGCTAGCACAGATACGCAGTATTTT. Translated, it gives CASSWDGASTDTQYF.